The 26 T cell receptor beta chains below all came from one sample that was sequenced in a study of T cells in Graves' hyperthyroidism and ophthalmopathy. Using RNA transcripts as the source, TCR beta CDR3 regions were amplified. The TCR CDR3 was amplified in a first-round RT-PCR using the HTBI primer set. One entry per CDR3 protein, called by TCRdb with MiXCR from the multiplex PCR reads. This sample yields roughly 98,000 distinct CDR3 sequences, of which around 42% are seen a single time; roughly 10% belongs to the top ten. The specimen sequenced was peripheral blood or thyroid tissue (not recorded which). The source of these receptors is a woman aged 25 to 45 with Graves' hyperthyroidism.

This rearrangement joins TRBV7-2 to TRBJ1-3, with 9 bases aligning to TRBD1. The trim removed 8 bases at V and 1 base at J, leaving 3 bases unmatched. The CDR3 is 14 residues long. The V gene's germline CDR1 is SGHTA and CDR2 FQGNSA. Here the CDR3 DNA reads TGTGCCAGCCGTGGGACAGGGTCTGGAAACACCATATATTTT. It is translated as CASRGTGSGNTIYF.

The chain employs TRBV27 and TRBJ1-2; TRBD1 matches 9 bases. Per the germline V gene, CDR1 is MNHEY and CDR2 is SMNVEV (reference sequence). The CDR3 consists of 17 residues. V shed 7 bases, J shed 2 bases, and the junction held 14 bases outside the gene matches. The DNA for the CDR3 is TGTGCCAGCACCTCGGACAGGGGTCTATTCCTAAACTATGGCTACACCTTC. Amino acid sequence: CASTSDRGLFLNYGYTF.

This clonotype was counted many times. The rearrangement uses TRBV7-8 and TRBJ1-5; D unclear. Trimming pared 5 bases from V and 4 bases from J, leaving 6 bases between. The CDR3 spans 12 residues. Germline loops: CDR1 SGHVS, CDR2 FQNEAQ. CDR3 in amino acids: CASSPTNQPQHF. The DNA for the CDR3 is TGTGCCAGCAGCCCGACAAATCAGCCCCAGCATTTT.

This clonotype has a single count. The V and J genes are TRBV20-1 and TRBJ1-6; TRBD1 aligns across 11 bases. CDR3 length: 15 residues. CDR1 is DFQATT, CDR2 SNEGSKA, per germline (reference sequence). With 1 base clipped from V and 5 bases from J, the junction kept 1 base outside the gene matches. The CDR3 spells CSARGTGGDNSPLHF. The CDR3 DNA reads as TGCAGTGCTAGAGGGACAGGGGGCGATAATTCACCCCTCCACTTT.

The sample holds one count of this clonotype. Sequence at one end of the junction differs from germline and may be a read error. CDR3: CARSEFDRRSNQPQHF. The DNA for the CDR3 is TGTGCCAGAAGTGAATTTGACCGACGGAGCAATCAACCCCAGCATTTT. V gene TRBV7-2 combines with J gene TRBJ1-5, with D unresolved. The CDR3 totals 16 residues. Germline V gives CDR1 SGHTA, CDR2 FQGNSA.

At least ten counts were recorded for this clonotype. This chain connects TRBV7-2 to TRBJ1-1; D is unresolved. The germline CDR1 and CDR2 sequences are SGHTA and FQGNSA. The length of the CDR3 is 15 residues. Trimming pared 5 bases from V and 0 bases from J, leaving 13 bases between. CDR3 bases: TGTGCCAGCAGCGCCATTACAAGGATGAACACTGAAGCTTTCTTT. Translating it yields CASSAITRMNTEAFF.

The rearrangement links TRBV2 to TRBJ2-3, with 7 bases aligning to TRBD2. The CDR3 contains 15 residues. V shed 5 bases and J 1 base; nucleotides not matched to a gene: 6. CDR1 and CDR2 from the germline V gene are SNHLY and FYNNEI. This CDR3 is CASSSSGIGTDTQYF. The CDR3, as DNA: TGTGCCAGCAGTTCGAGCGGGATAGGCACAGATACGCAGTATTTT.

V gene TRBV20-1 combines with J gene TRBJ2-2; TRBD1 might be the D (5 bases). Germline V lookup: CDR1 DFQATT, CDR2 SNEGSKA (reference sequence). The CDR3 loop spans 14 amino acids. V was cut by 0 bases and J by 9 bases, with 14 bases left in between. In DNA, the CDR3 is TGCAGTGCTAGAGAGGAAGGACACCCTTGGGAGCTGTTTTTT. Its protein product is CSAREEGHPWELFF.

The sample holds many counts of this clonotype. The gene calls are TRBV7-3 and TRBJ1-6; the match to TRBD1 covers 7 bases. The CDR3 runs to 15 residues. Unmatched junction bases numbered 8, after V lost 5 bases and J lost 7 bases. Germline V gives CDR1 SGHTA, CDR2 FQGTGA. The CDR3 nucleotides are TGTGCCAGCAGCCCAACAGGGGCGAAAAATTCACCCCTCCACTTT. Translated, it gives CASSPTGAKNSPLHF.

This clonotype has at least ten counts. This chain connects TRBV9 to TRBJ2-2; D call uncertain. The CDR3 has 12 residues. Germline CDR1 is SGDLS and CDR2 is YYNGEE. Trimming left V 4 bases short and J 10 bases short, with 11 bases between. CDR3 amino acids: CASSPSGKELFF. CDR3 coding DNA: TGTGCCAGCAGCCCGTCTGGAAAGGAGCTGTTTTTT.

This chain uses TRBV9 with TRBJ2-5; 10 bases map to TRBD2. This CDR3 is 17 amino acids long. CDR1 and CDR2 (germline): SGDLS, YYNGEE. With V trimmed by 2 bases and J by 4 bases, 11 bases remained unmatched. The CDR3 bases are TGTGCCAGCAGCGTTTCCCCTAGCGGGAGAGGAGTAGAGACCCAGTACTTC. Amino acids: CASSVSPSGRGVETQYF. Together with reference TRBV9 and TRBJ2-5, the CDR3 gives the full variable domain: DSGVTQTPKHLITATGQRVTLRCSPRSGDLSVYWYQQSLDQGLQFLIQYYNGEERAKGNILERFSAQQFPDLHSELNLSSLELGDSALYFCASSVSPSGRGVETQYFGPGTRLLVL.

The V gene is TRBV25-1, the J gene TRBJ1-5; perhaps TRBD1 as D (5 bases). The CDR3 runs to 19 residues. Germline lookup yields CDR1 MGHDK and CDR2 SYGVNS. Trimming took 4 bases from V and 6 from J, leaving 28 bases between them. The chain's CDR3 is CASSARGTLGKKPGQPQHF. DNA for the CDR3: TGTGCCAGCAGTGCTAGAGGGACCCTAGGGAAGAAACCCGGTCAGCCCCAGCATTTT.

The chain couples TRBV11-1 to TRBJ2-5; unclear D gene. This CDR3 has 11 amino acids. Germline CDR1 SGHAT, CDR2 FQDESV (reference sequence). The CDR3 nucleotides are TGTGCTCAGCCTTTAGGAGAGACCCAGTACTTC. Amino acids: CAQPLGETQYF.

This clonotype turned up a few times. The rearrangement uses TRBV20-1 and TRBJ2-7; D possibly corresponds to TRBD1 (7 bases). Germline assignment: CDR1 DFQATT and CDR2 SNEGSKA (reference sequence). The CDR3 is made up of 10 amino acids. Deletions cut 8 bases from V and 6 bases from J, with 11 bases between. The CDR3 loop is CSPQGGEQYF. CDR3 DNA: TGCAGTCCCCAGGGGGGCGAGCAGTACTTC.

This clonotype was seen repeatedly, ten times or more. This rearrangement joins TRBV20-1 to TRBJ1-5; 7 nucleotides agree with TRBD1. This CDR3 comprises 15 residues. The V segment lost 4 bases and the J segment 0 bases; nucleotides outside the gene matches: 6. The germline V gene encodes CDR1 DFQATT and CDR2 SNEGSKA (reference sequence). CDR3 region: CSAKEDRYSNQPQHF. CDR3 nucleotides: TGCAGTGCTAAAGAGGACAGGTATAGCAATCAGCCCCAGCATTTT.

This clonotype was recorded at least ten times. The chain has TRBV10-3 and TRBJ1-1, with D perhaps TRBD1 (6 bases). Trimming took off 10 bases at V and 4 bases at J, with 10 bases between the two ends. CDR3 length equals 11 residues. The germline gives CDR1 ENHRY, CDR2 SYGVKD. This chain's CDR3 is CATRGGTEAFF. The CDR3 region has the DNA TGTGCCACCAGAGGGGGCACTGAAGCTTTCTTT.

This clonotype was picked up a small number of times. The rearrangement links TRBV13 to TRBJ2-3; 8 bases map to TRBD1. Germline lookup yields CDR1 PRHDT and CDR2 FYEKMQ (reference sequence). V shed 7 bases and J 5 bases; nucleotides not matched to a gene: 11. This CDR3 contains 15 residues. CDR3 in DNA: TGTGCCAGCATCGACAGGGGTCAGAAGGGAGATACGCAGTATTTT. It specifies CASIDRGQKGDTQYF.

A remark on this clonotype: Possible read error: a much larger clone is one base away. V usage is TRBV27 and J usage is TRBJ1-1, with no clear D. The CDR3 contains 13 residues. Germline V CDR1 and CDR2: MNHEY, SMNVEV (reference sequence). The CDR3 nucleotides read TGTGCCAGCAGTTTATCAATAGGCACTGAAGCTTCCTTT. Translating it yields CASSLSIGTEASF.

This chain joins TRBV6-5 and TRBJ1-1; the D is unclear. Trimming removed 2 bases from V and 0 bases from J, with 7 bases in between. This CDR3 region has 14 residues. CDR1 is MNHEY and CDR2 is SVGAGI in the germline V gene. Written as DNA, the CDR3 is TGTGCCAGCAGTTACCTGGGGATGAACACTGAAGCTTTCTTT. The encoded protein is CASSYLGMNTEAFF.

Regarding this clonotype: Just one base apart from a much larger clone, this may be a read error. The CDR3: CASSLLGGPNEELLF. The CDR3 DNA reads as TGTGCCAGCAGTTTACTAGGGGGGCCTAATGAAGAACTGCTTTTT. The chain combines TRBV12-3 or TRBV12-4 with TRBJ1-4, with D possibly matching TRBD1 (6 bases). The CDR3 totals 15 residues.

This chain uses TRBV6-5 with TRBJ1-5; D not certain. This CDR3 has 11 amino acids. Between the trimmed V and J ends, which lost 8 bases and 9 bases, there was a span of 11 bases. CDR1 is MNHEY and CDR2 is SVGAGI in the germline V gene. The CDR3 DNA sequence: TGTGCCAGCGGCCGCAGGTGGCCCCAGCATTTT. Its protein product is CASGRRWPQHF.

This clonotype has a count of ten or more. The V and J genes are TRBV4-1 and TRBJ2-7; TRBD2 matches at 13 bases. This CDR3 contains 17 residues. Trimming removed 1 base from V and 4 bases from J; junction bases left unmatched: 7. The germline gives CDR1 MGHRA, CDR2 YSYEKL. CDR3 region: CASSQAGLAGSGYEQYF. CDR3 nucleotide sequence: TGCGCCAGCAGCCAAGCGGGACTAGCGGGAAGTGGTTACGAGCAGTACTTC.

The rearrangement uses TRBV6-5 and TRBJ1-4; D is ambiguous. V was shortened by 6 bases and J by 10 bases, with 9 bases between the two germline ends. The germline V gene has CDR1 MNHEY and CDR2 SVGAGI. This CDR3 region has 11 residues. CDR3 protein: CASSLGGKLFF. The CDR3 coding sequence is TGTGCCAGCAGCCTCGGTGGAAAACTGTTTTTT.

At least ten counts were recorded for this clonotype. The CDR3: CSVEGRDYGYTF. CDR3 nucleotides: TGCAGCGTTGAGGGGAGGGACTATGGCTACACCTTC. The V call is TRBV29-1, the J call TRBJ1-2; D ambiguous. This CDR3 is 12 amino acids long. In germline, CDR1 is SQVTM, CDR2 ANQGSEA. V lost 3 bases, J lost 3 bases, and 8 bases lay in between.

At least ten counts were recorded for this clonotype. V usage is TRBV5-1 and J usage is TRBJ2-5; D unclear. The V gene's germline CDR1 is SGHRS and CDR2 YFSETQ. The CDR3 is made up of 14 amino acids. Trimming stripped 3 bases from V and 1 base from J, with 10 bases between. CDR3 region: CASSSGGSQETQYF. CDR3 DNA: TGCGCCAGCAGCTCGGGTGGATCCCAAGAGACCCAGTACTTC.

This clonotype was observed at least ten times. The chain couples TRBV5-5 to TRBJ2-7, with 7 bases aligning to TRBD2. Germline CDR1 is SGHKS and CDR2 is YYEKEE (reference sequence). With 2 bases clipped from V and 3 bases from J, the junction kept 5 bases outside the gene matches. This CDR3 spans 14 amino acids. CDR3 in amino acids: CASSFRTGGYEQYF. The CDR3 bases are TGTGCCAGCAGCTTTCGGACGGGGGGCTACGAGCAGTACTTC.